This T cell receptor (beta chain) was identified during a study of T-cell reconstitution after alpha-beta-depleted transplantation in children. Study conclusions and caveats: In patients about two months after transplant, alpha-beta T cells reportedly arose from several hundred expanded graft clones.

The CDR3 runs 14 residues. Germline CDR1 WSHSY, CDR2 SAAADI. The V and J ends lost 6 bases and 5 bases respectively, with 13 bases between them. During its preparation, the TCRbeta library received unique molecular identifiers. TCRdb independently ran MiXCR on the PCR reads; one entry per CDR3 protein. Here the sample spans 100,000 to 150,000 distinct CDR3 sequences, roughly 24% being singletons. This clonotype turned up a few times. As yet, its antigen is unknown. The sequence was collected from a male patient aged 2 to 10 who had a stem cell transplant for chronic granulomatous disease, so the T cells may come from the graft donor. Here the sequenced sample was PBMCs, mostly from graft donor cells, taken 180 days after TCRalphabeta/CD19-depleted stem cell transplant. The V and J genes are TRBV10-2 and TRBJ2-2; D possibly corresponds to TRBD1 (7 bases). The DNA of the CDR3 is TGCGCCAGCAGCCCCCCAGGGGGGACCGGGGAGCTGTTTTTT. It encodes CASSPPGGTGELFF.